These 6 T cell receptor beta chains were sequenced from one sample in a study of blood T cell repertoires in COVID-19. The table came from immunoSEQ multiplex PCR; TCRdb's copy has only in-frame clones and leaves some out. The sample records 250,000 to 300,000 clones, about 80% being singletons. Sequencing was performed on PBMCs or T cells enriched from blood (not recorded which). These TCRs come from a man younger than 40 with acute COVID-19.

In its sample, this clone was seen once. The chain employs TRBV7-2 and TRBJ1-1; TRBD1 agrees at 7 bases. V shed 4 bases and J 4 bases; nucleotides not matched to a gene: 9. The length of the CDR3 is 15 residues. Germline loops: CDR1 SGHTA, CDR2 FQGNSA. CDR3 sequence (DNA): TGTGCCAGCAGCTCTAATAGGGGGCGACCCACTGAAGCTTTCTTT. Residues: CASSSNRGRPTEAFF.

This clone appeared once. The rearrangement joins TRBV9 to TRBJ2-2, with 8 bases lining up with TRBD1. The CDR3 is 14 amino acids. The V and J ends lost 6 bases and 0 bases, in that order; junction bases with no gene match: 1. The germline gives CDR1 SGDLS, CDR2 YYNGEE. CDR3 in DNA: TGTGCCAGCAAACAGGGGGCGAACACCGGGGAGCTGTTTTTT. As protein: CASKQGANTGELFF.

This clone was seen only a few times. The chain links TRBV4-2 to TRBJ2-2; D not resolved. The CDR3 consists of 15 residues. Germline V CDR1 and CDR2: LGHNA, YNFKEQ. V dropped 0 bases and J dropped 1 base, with 6 bases sitting between them. In nucleotides, the CDR3 is TGTGCCAGCAGCCAAGACGGCGGGAACACCGGGGAGCTGTTTTTT. It encodes CASSQDGGNTGELFF.

This clone was seen only a few times. The J gene is TRBJ1-2, the V gene TRBV9; D is unclear. Germline V CDR1 and CDR2: SGDLS, YYNGEE. CDR3 length: 12 residues. The V gene lost 3 bases and the J gene lost 4 bases, with 7 bases spanning the gap. CDR3 residues: CASSDTAYGYTF. The CDR3 DNA reads TGTGCCAGCAGCGATACAGCCTATGGCTACACCTTC.

This clone was recorded only once. The rearrangement links TRBV9 to TRBJ1-3; D is undetermined. Germline CDR1 and CDR2: SGDLS and YYNGEE. The V gene lost 4 bases and the J gene lost 0 bases, with 8 bases spanning the gap. The CDR3 contains 14 residues. In DNA form, the CDR3 reads TGTGCCAGCAGCTCTCAGGCCTCTGGAAACACCATATATTTT. Its protein is CASSSQASGNTIYF.

This chain links TRBV13 with TRBJ2-1, with 7 nucleotides matching TRBD2. V shed 5 bases, J shed 0 bases, and the junction held 13 bases outside the gene matches. Per the germline V gene, CDR1 is PRHDT and CDR2 is FYEKMQ (reference sequence). The CDR3 spans 18 residues. The CDR3 DNA follows: TGTGCCAGCAGCCCCCCAAAAGCGGGACCCACCTCCTACAATGAGCAGTTCTTC. Translation: CASSPPKAGPTSYNEQFF.